The next 5 T cell receptor beta chains were all read from a single sample in a study of blood T cell repertoires in COVID-19. TCRdb's table, derived via immunoSEQ multiplex PCR, lists solely in-frame clones and lacks some. The table lists some 100,000 clones, roughly 88% of them singletons. Sequenced: peripheral blood. The source of these receptors is a woman aged 65 to 85 with acute or convalescent COVID-19.

The chain carries TRBV19 and TRBJ1-2; D call uncertain. The CDR3 has 11 residues. Germline CDR1 LNHDA, CDR2 SQIVND (reference sequence). The V end lost 4 bases, the J end lost 6 bases, and 6 bases lay between the germline ends. The CDR3 loop is CASSTYHGYTF. CDR3 bases: TGTGCCAGTAGTACCTACCATGGCTACACCTTC.

The chain couples TRBV11-2 to TRBJ2-5; 11 nucleotides match TRBD2. This CDR3 region has 17 residues. Unmatched junction bases numbered 7, after V lost 1 base and J lost 3 bases. CDR1 is SGHAT and CDR2 is FQNNGV in the germline V gene. This CDR3 is CASSLGGLAGGKETQYF. The CDR3 DNA reads TGTGCCAGCAGCTTAGGAGGCCTAGCGGGGGGAAAAGAGACCCAGTACTTC.

V gene TRBV15 combines with J gene TRBJ2-3, with D hard to call. Germline V gene data show CDR1 as LNHNV and CDR2 as YYDKDF (reference sequence). With 0 bases removed from V and 2 bases from J, the gap between germline ends came to 6 bases. This CDR3 region has 14 residues. In nucleotides, the CDR3 is TGTGCCACCAGCAGAGATGACACCACAGATACGCAGTATTTT. The encoded protein is CATSRDDTTDTQYF.

V and J are TRBV7-6 and TRBJ1-4; D is ambiguous. With 4 bases removed from V and 7 bases from J, the gap between germline ends came to 16 bases. The CDR3 runs 15 residues. Germline CDR1 and CDR2: SGHVS and FNYEAQ. CDR3 sequence (DNA): TGTGCCAGCAGCTACTCCGGGAGGGAAGGTGAAAAACTGTTTTTT. It codes for CASSYSGREGEKLFF.

About this clone itself: Other DNA sequences from this sample encode an identical CDR3 as well. The rearrangement joins TRBV7-9 to TRBJ1-4, with TRBD1 identical over 11 bases. V shed 3 bases and J 7 bases; nucleotides not matched to a gene: 1. CDR1 SEHNR and CDR2 FQNEAQ come from the germline V gene (reference sequence). CDR3 length: 14 amino acids. Here the CDR3 DNA reads TGTGCCAGCAGCTTCGGGACAGGGGGTGAAAAACTGTTTTTT. As protein: CASSFGTGGEKLFF.